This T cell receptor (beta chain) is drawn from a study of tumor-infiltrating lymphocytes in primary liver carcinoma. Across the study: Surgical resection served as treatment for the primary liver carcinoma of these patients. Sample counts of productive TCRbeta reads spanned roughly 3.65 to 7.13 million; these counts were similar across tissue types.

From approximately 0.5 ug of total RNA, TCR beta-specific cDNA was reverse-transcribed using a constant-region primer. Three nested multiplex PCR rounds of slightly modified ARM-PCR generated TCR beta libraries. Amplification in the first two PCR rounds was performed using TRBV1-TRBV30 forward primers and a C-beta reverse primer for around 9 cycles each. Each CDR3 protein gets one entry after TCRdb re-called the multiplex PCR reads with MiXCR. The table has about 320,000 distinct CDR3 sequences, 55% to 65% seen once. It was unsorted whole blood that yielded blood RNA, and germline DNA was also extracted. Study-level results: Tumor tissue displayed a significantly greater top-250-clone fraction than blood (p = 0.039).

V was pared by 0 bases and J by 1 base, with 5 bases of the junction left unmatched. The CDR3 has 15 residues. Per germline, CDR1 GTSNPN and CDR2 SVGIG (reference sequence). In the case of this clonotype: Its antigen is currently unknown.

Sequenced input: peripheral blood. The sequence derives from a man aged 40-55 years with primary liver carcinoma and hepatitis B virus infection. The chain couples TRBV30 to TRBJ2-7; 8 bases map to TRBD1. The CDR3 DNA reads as TGTGCCTGGAGTGTGAGGGGGACAGGTTCCTACGAGCAGTACTTC. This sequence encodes CAWSVRGTGSYEQYF.